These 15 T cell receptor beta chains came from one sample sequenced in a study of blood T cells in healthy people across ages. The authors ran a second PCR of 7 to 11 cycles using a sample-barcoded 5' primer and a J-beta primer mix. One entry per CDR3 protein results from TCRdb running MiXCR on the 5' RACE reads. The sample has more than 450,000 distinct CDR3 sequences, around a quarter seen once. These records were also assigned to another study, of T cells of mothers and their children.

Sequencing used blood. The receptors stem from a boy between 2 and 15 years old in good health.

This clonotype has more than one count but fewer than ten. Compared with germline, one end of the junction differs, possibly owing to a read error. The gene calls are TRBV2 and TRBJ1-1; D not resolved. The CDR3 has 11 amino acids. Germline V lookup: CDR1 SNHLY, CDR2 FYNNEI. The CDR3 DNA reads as TGTGCCAGCAGTGAAGAACTCCACCCTCGATTT. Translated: CASSEELHPRF.

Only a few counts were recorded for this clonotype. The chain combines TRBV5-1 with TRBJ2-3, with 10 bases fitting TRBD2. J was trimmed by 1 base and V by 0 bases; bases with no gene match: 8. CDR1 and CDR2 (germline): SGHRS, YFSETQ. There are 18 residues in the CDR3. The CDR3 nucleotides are TGCGCCAGCAGCTTGGCCCTTAGGCTAGCGGGGGGCACAGATACGCAGTATTTT. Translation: CASSLALRLAGGTDTQYF.

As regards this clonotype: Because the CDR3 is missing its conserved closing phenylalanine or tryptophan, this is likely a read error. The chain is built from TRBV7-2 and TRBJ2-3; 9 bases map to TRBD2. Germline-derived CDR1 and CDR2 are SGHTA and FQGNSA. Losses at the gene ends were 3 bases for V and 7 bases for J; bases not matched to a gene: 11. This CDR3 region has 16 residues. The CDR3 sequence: CASSFGVAGAENTQYI. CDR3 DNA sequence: TGTGCCAGCAGCTTCGGGGTAGCGGGAGCTGAAAATACGCAGTATATT.

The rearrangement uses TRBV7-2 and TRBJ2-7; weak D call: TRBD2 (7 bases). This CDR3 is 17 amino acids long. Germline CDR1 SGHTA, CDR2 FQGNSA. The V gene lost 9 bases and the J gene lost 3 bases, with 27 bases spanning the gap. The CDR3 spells CASRAGAGADRGYEQYF. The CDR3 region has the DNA TGTGCCAGTAGAGCCGGGGCGGGGGCCGACCGGGGCTACGAGCAGTACTTC.

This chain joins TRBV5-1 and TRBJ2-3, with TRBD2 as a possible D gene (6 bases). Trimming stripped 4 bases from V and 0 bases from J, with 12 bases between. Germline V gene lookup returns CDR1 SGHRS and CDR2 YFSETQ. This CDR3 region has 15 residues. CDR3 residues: CASSTRGASTDTQYF. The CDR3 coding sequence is TGCGCCAGCAGCACCCGCGGGGCTAGCACAGATACGCAGTATTTT.

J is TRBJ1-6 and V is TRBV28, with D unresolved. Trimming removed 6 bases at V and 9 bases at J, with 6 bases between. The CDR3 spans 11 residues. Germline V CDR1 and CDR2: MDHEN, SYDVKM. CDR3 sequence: CASSGRSPLHF. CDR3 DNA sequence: TGTGCCAGCAGCGGGCGTTCACCCCTCCACTTT.

CDR3 nucleotides: TGTGCCAGCAGCTCAGACCTAACTAGGGGAGGGGAGACCCAGTACTTC. It yields the protein CASSSDLTRGGETQYF. The chain combines TRBV11-2 with TRBJ2-5; TRBD2 matches at 7 bases. Unmatched junction bases numbered 13, after V lost 4 bases and J lost 5 bases. The CDR3 runs 16 residues. Germline V gene sequence: CDR1 SGHAT, CDR2 FQNNGV.

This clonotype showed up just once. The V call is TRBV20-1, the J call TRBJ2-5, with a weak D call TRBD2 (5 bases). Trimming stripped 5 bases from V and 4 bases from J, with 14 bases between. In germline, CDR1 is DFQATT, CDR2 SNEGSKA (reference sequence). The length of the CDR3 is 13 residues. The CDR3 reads CSAPGSGGETQYF. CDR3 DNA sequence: TGCAGTGCTCCAGGTTCTGGAGGAGAGACCCAGTACTTC.

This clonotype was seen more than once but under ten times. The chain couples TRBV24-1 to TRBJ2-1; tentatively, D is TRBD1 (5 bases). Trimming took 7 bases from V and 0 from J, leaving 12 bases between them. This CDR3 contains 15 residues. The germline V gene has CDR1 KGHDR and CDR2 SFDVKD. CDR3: CATSETGSSYNEQFF. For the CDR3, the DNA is TGTGCCACCAGCGAAACAGGTAGCTCCTACAATGAGCAGTTCTTC.

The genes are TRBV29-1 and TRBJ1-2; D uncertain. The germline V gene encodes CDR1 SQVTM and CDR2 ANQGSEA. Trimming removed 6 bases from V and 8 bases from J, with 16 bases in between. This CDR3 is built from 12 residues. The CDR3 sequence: CSVNRTKRGYTF. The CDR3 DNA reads TGCAGCGTCAACCGCACAAAGCGAGGCTACACCTTC.

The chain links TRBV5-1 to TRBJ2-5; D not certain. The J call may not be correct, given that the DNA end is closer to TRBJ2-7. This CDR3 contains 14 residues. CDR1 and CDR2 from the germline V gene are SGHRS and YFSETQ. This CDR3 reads CASSFQAYSYEQYF. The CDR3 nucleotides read TGCGCCAGCAGCTTCCAGGCCTACTCCTACGAGCAGTACTTC.

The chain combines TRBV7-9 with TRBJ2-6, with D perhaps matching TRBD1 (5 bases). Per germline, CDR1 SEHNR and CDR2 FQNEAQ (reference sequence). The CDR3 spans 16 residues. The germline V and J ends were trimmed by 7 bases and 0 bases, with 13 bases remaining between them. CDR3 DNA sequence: TGTGCCAGCATCCTATCAGGGATCTCTGGGGCCAACGTCCTGACTTTC. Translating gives CASILSGISGANVLTF.

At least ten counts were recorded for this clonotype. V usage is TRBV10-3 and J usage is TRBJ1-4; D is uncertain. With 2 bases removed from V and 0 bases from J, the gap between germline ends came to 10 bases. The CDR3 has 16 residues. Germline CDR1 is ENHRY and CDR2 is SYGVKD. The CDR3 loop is CAISEGIFATNEKLFF. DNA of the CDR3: TGTGCCATCAGTGAGGGCATTTTTGCAACTAATGAAAAACTGTTTTTT.

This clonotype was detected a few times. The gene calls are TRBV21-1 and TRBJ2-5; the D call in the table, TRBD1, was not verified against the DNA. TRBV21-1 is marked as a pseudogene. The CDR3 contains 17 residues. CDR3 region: CASSFPGQGRFQETQYF. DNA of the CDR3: TGTGCCAGCAGCTTCCCGGGACAGGGTCGGTTTCAGGAGACCCAGTACTTC.

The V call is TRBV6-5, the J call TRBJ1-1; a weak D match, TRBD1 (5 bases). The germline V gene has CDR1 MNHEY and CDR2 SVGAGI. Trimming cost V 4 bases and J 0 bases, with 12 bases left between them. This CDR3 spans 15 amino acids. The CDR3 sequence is CASSSQRQMNTEAFF. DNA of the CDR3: TGTGCCAGCAGTTCCCAGCGACAGATGAACACTGAAGCTTTCTTT.